This entry features one TCR beta chain sequence. Antigen unknown. The entry originates in a study of human CD8 memory T cell subsets. Findings and caveats of the study: In the comparison of repertoires, stem-like memory and precursor exhausted T cells overlapped only minimally.

Generation of TCR beta libraries used UMI-labeled 5' RACE. TCRdb reprocessed the 5' RACE reads and stores each CDR3 protein as one record, lacking DNA. This sample carries 7,000 to 7,500 distinct CDR3 sequences, with over 20% going to the ten biggest clones. Each subset gave duplicate vials of over 130,000 sorted CD8+ T cells for RNA. The sequencing input was CD8+ T cells from PBMCs. The clonotype comes from a human donor in good health.

This CDR3 reads CSVESDNAGYTF. The rearrangement uses TRBV29-1 and TRBJ1-2. The CDR3 has 12 residues. Germline V gene data show CDR1 as SQVTM and CDR2 as ANQGSEA.